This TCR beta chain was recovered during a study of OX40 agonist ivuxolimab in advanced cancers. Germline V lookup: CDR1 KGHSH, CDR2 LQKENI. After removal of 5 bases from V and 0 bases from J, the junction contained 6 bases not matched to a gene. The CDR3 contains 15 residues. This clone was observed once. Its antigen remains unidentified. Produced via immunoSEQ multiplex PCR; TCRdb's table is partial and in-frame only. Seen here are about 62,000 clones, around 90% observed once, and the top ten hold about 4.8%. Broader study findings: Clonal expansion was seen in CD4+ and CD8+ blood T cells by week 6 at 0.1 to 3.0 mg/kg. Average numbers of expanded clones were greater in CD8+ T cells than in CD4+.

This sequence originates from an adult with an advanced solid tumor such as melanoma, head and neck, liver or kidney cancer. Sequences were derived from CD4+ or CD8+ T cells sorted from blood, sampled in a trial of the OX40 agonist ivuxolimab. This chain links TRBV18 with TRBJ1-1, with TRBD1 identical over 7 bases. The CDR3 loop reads CASSARDSLNTEAFF. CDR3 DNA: TGTGCCAGCTCAGCCCGGGACAGCCTGAACACTGAAGCTTTCTTT. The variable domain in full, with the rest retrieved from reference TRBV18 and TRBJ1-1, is NAGVMQNPRHLVRRRGQEARLRCSPMKGHSHVYWYRQLPEEGLKFMVYLQKENIIDESGMPKERFSAEFPKEGPSILRIQQVVRGDSAAYFCASSARDSLNTEAFFGQGTRLTVV.